The T cell receptor beta chain under discussion was sequenced for a study of OX40 agonist ivuxolimab in advanced cancers. Study details: Recorded diagnoses for dose-escalation patients were hepatocellular carcinoma, melanoma, renal cell or head and neck cancer. Earlier treatment with anti-PD-1, anti-PD-L1 or anti-CTLA-4 was permitted, and around 36% had received some. At under 85% male, the cohort had a mean age of about 60 years, ranging from about 20 to 79. Broader study findings: CD8+ T cells (on average) carried more expanded clones than CD4+ T cells.

TCRdb keeps only in-frame clones here, not all; method: immunoSEQ multiplex PCR. This sample carries some 90,000 clones, under 95% of them seen once, and the ten largest clones take more than 0.25%. Comments on this clone: Its antigen remains unknown.

V lost 2 bases and J lost 6, with 22 bases in between. Germline assignment: CDR1 GTSNPN and CDR2 SVGIG (reference sequence). This CDR3 is built from 16 residues. This TCR was recovered from an adult with an advanced solid tumor such as melanoma, head and neck, liver or kidney cancer. This chain joins TRBV30 and TRBJ2-5; D may be TRBD2 (5 bases). The sample in question was CD4+ or CD8+ T cells sorted from blood, obtained in a trial of the OX40 agonist ivuxolimab. This CDR3 is CAWSTTSGASGQTQYF. DNA of the CDR3: TGTGCCTGGAGTACAACCTCAGGAGCCAGCGGTCAGACCCAGTACTTC. The full variable domain, rest sourced from reference TRBV30 and TRBJ2-5, is SQTIHQWPATLVQPVGSPLSLECTVEGTSNPNLYWYRQAAGRGLQLLFYSVGIGQISSEVPQNLSASRPQDRQFILSSKKLLLSDSGFYLCAWSTTSGASGQTQYFGPGTRLLVL.